This T cell receptor (beta chain) was captured in a study of blood T cell repertoires in COVID-19. Whole-study context: Donors in the United States, Italy and Spain gave samples during acute or convalescent COVID-19.

V was trimmed by 1 base and J by 10 bases, leaving 11 bases between them. The CDR3 covers 14 residues. Germline CDR1 is SNHLY and CDR2 is FYNNEI. The table came from immunoSEQ multiplex PCR; TCRdb's copy has only in-frame clones and leaves some out. The profile covers 85,000 to 90,000 clones, with under 95% appearing a single time and approximately 2.3% taken by the ten largest. This TCR was sampled from a human donor with active COVID-19. The donor label of this sample is uncertain. The sequenced sample was peripheral blood. The V gene is TRBV2, the J gene TRBJ1-6, with D perhaps TRBD1 (5 bases). CDR3 sequence (DNA): TGTGCCAGCAGTGAAGTAGGGGTGCGATCACCCCTCCACTTT. Its protein is CASSEVGVRSPLHF.